This T cell receptor (beta chain) was retrieved from a study of cytomegalovirus exposure and HLA in healthy donors. Study-level findings and limits: In a later analysis, an Asian-associated ancestry cluster reportedly showed fewer N-insertions than the roughly 700-donor mean. An analysis that came later showed most CMV-associated TCR beta chains appearing HLA-restricted.

The length of the CDR3 is 12 residues. J lost 1 base, V lost 9 bases, and 1 base had no gene match. CDR1 and CDR2 (germline): LNHDA, SQIVND (reference sequence). PCR used 60 Vbeta primers and 13 Jbeta primers. Sequencing used immunoSEQ multiplex PCR; TCRdb keeps in-frame clones, though not all of them. The sample consists of some 200,000 clones, approximately 85% of them appearing once. As to this clone: Its antigen is not identified.

The sequenced sample was PBMCs. The receptor comes from a girl between 10 and 17 years old in good health and CMV-seropositive. The genes are TRBV19 and TRBJ2-3, with 7 positions matching TRBD2. CDR3 amino acids: CASRGGTDTQYF. Written as DNA, the CDR3 is TGTGCCAGCCGGGGGGGCACAGATACGCAGTATTTT.